Each of the 32 T cell receptor beta chains below was sequenced from the same sample in a study of blood T cell repertoires in COVID-19. Some clones are missing from TCRdb's copy, which holds only in-frame ones; the method was immunoSEQ multiplex PCR. This sample yields about 190,000 clones, of which just under 85% are seen a single time; 5.1% belongs to the top ten. The specimen sequenced was peripheral blood. These receptors came from a woman between 70 and 85 years old with active or convalescent COVID-19.

This clone occurred a few times. This chain connects TRBV19 to TRBJ2-2; D remains ambiguous. Trimming pared 7 bases from V and 0 bases from J, leaving 18 bases between. Germline loops: CDR1 LNHDA, CDR2 SQIVND (reference sequence). This CDR3 spans 17 amino acids. The CDR3 bases are TGTGCCAGTATTCGAGGAGCCGGAAAGGCGAACACCGGGGAGCTGTTTTTT. It specifies CASIRGAGKANTGELFF.

This sequence joins TRBV27 and TRBJ1-6, with TRBD1 matching over 7 bases. With V trimmed by 5 bases and J by 0 bases, 7 bases remained unmatched. Germline V gene lookup returns CDR1 MNHEY and CDR2 SMNVEV (reference sequence). CDR3 length equals 17 residues. The CDR3 coding sequence is TGTGCCAGCAGTCCCCTCCGGGACAGCTCCTATAATTCACCCCTCCACTTT. This translates into CASSPLRDSSYNSPLHF.

The gene calls are TRBV5-6 and TRBJ2-1, with D tentatively TRBD2 (6 bases). CDR1 and CDR2 from the germline V gene are SGHDT and YYEEEE. The CDR3 length is 16 residues. The V end lost 4 bases, the J end lost 10 bases, and 24 bases lay between the germline ends. The CDR3 DNA is TGTGCCAGCAGCCCCTATGGGCGGGACCCCCTAGAGGAGCAGTTCTTC. This translates into CASSPYGRDPLEEQFF. The full variable domain, its missing parts supplied by reference TRBV5-6 and TRBJ2-1, is DAGVTQSPTHLIKTRGQQVTLRCSPKSGHDTVSWYQQALGQGPQFIFQYYEEEERQRGNFPDRFSGHQFPNYSSELNVNALLLGDSALYLCASSPYGRDPLEEQFFGPGTRLTVL.

The J gene is TRBJ2-7, the V gene TRBV29-1, with 10 nucleotides matching TRBD2. The CDR3 is 12 residues long. The V gene's germline CDR1 is SQVTM and CDR2 ANQGSEA. V lost 6 bases, J lost 2 bases, and 1 base stayed unmatched. CDR3 DNA sequence: TGCAGCGTACTAGCGGGACCCTACGAGCAGTACTTC. Protein sequence: CSVLAGPYEQYF.

In nucleotides, the CDR3 is TGTGCCTGGCTGGACAGGGTCTCTGGAAACACCATATATTTT. Translation gives CAWLDRVSGNTIYF. V is TRBV30 and J is TRBJ1-3, with TRBD1 identical over 8 bases. Per germline, CDR1 GTSNPN and CDR2 SVGIG (reference sequence). CDR3 length equals 14 residues. V was pared by 5 bases and J by 0 bases, with 3 bases of the junction left unmatched.

A few counts support this clone. Other nucleotide sequences in the sample specify the same CDR3. The J gene is TRBJ1-2, the V gene TRBV5-1, with 9 bases that match TRBD1. The CDR3 spans 14 residues. Trimming took 0 bases from V and 5 from J; bases not matched to a gene: 2. The germline V gene encodes CDR1 SGHRS and CDR2 YFSETQ. CDR3 in amino acids: CASSLGQGDYGYTF. CDR3 sequence (DNA): TGCGCCAGCAGCTTGGGACAGGGGGATTATGGCTACACCTTC.

This sequence joins TRBV5-6 and TRBJ2-7, with D tentatively TRBD1 (6 bases). V gave up 5 bases and J gave up 7 bases, with 25 bases separating them. Germline V gene lookup returns CDR1 SGHDT and CDR2 YYEEEE. CDR3 size: 16 residues. The CDR3 bases are TGTGCCAGCAGGTTGAGAGCGACAGGCCCGTCTTTAGAGCAGTACTTC. It translates to CASRLRATGPSLEQYF.

CDR3 in amino acids: CASGQGQGAYEQFF. The DNA for the CDR3 is TGTGCCAGCGGTCAGGGACAGGGTGCCTATGAGCAGTTCTTC. The chain employs TRBV7-9 and TRBJ2-1; 9 bases align to TRBD1. Germline V gene lookup returns CDR1 SEHNR and CDR2 FQNEAQ (reference sequence). This CDR3 has 14 amino acids. V lost 8 bases, J lost 8 bases, and 10 bases stayed unmatched.

The chain uses TRBV19 and TRBJ1-2; D call uncertain. The CDR3 totals 15 residues. The V gene's germline CDR1 is LNHDA and CDR2 SQIVND (reference sequence). V was pared by 5 bases and J by 4 bases, with 17 bases between. The CDR3 protein is CASSGSSGVAYGYTF. The CDR3 DNA reads as TGTGCCAGTAGTGGGTCCTCCGGGGTGGCCTATGGCTACACCTTC.

This clone was observed a few times. The chain has TRBV7-2 and TRBJ2-1; TRBD2 matches at 9 bases. J was trimmed by 9 bases and V by 1 base; bases with no gene match: 10. This CDR3 comprises 16 residues. Looked up from germline, CDR1 is SGHTA and CDR2 is FQGNSA. CDR3 nucleotide sequence: TGTGCCAGCAGCTTAGAGGGTAGCGGGAGTGGGGGTGAGCAGTTCTTC. It yields the protein CASSLEGSGSGGEQFF. The whole variable domain, remainder taken from reference TRBV7-2 and TRBJ2-1, is GAGVSQSPSNKVTEKGKDVELRCDPISGHTALYWYRQSLGQGLEFLIYFQGNSAPDKSGLPSDRFSAERTGGSVSTLTIQRTQQEDSAVYLCASSLEGSGSGGEQFFGPGTRLTVL.

The chain recombines TRBV3-1 (or the pseudogene TRBV3-2) with TRBJ2-1; 14 nucleotides line up with TRBD2. Germline V gene lookup returns CDR1 LGHDT and CDR2 YNNKEL (reference sequence). The V and J ends lost 1 base and 6 bases, in that order; junction bases with no gene match: 2. This CDR3 comprises 16 residues. The CDR3 here is CASSQATSGRGNEQFF. The CDR3 DNA is TGTGCCAGCAGCCAAGCGACTAGCGGGAGGGGCAATGAGCAGTTCTTC.

This clone has only a few counts. This chain uses TRBV7-9 with TRBJ1-2; no definite D call. The CDR3 loop spans 13 amino acids. V lost 5 bases and J lost 7, with 14 bases in between. Germline V gene sequence: CDR1 SEHNR, CDR2 FQNEAQ (reference sequence). CDR3 residues: CASSDHGGGGYTF. CDR3 sequence (DNA): TGTGCCAGCAGCGATCATGGTGGAGGTGGCTACACCTTC.

This rearrangement joins TRBV28 to TRBJ2-7; 8 nucleotides line up with TRBD1. V gave up 3 bases and J gave up 1 base; unmatched junction bases: 2. Germline V gene sequence: CDR1 MDHEN, CDR2 SYDVKM. This CDR3 region has 14 residues. CDR3 loop: CASSFGQGSYEQYF. In nucleotides, the CDR3 is TGTGCCAGCAGTTTTGGACAGGGATCCTACGAGCAGTACTTC.

This chain links TRBV2 with TRBJ2-1; 11 bases align to TRBD2. Germline CDR1 is SNHLY and CDR2 is FYNNEI. Unmatched junction bases numbered 3, after V lost 7 bases and J lost 10 bases. The CDR3 has 12 amino acids. The CDR3 here is CASIRLAGEQFF. For the CDR3, the DNA is TGTGCCAGCATAAGACTAGCGGGAGAGCAGTTCTTC.

This clone has a handful of counts. At the DNA level, this CDR3 is encoded by other sequences in the same sample as well. This chain links TRBV5-1 with TRBJ2-2; D is uncertain. The CDR3 is 14 amino acids. The germline V gene encodes CDR1 SGHRS and CDR2 YFSETQ. The V end lost 0 bases, the J end lost 2 bases, and 5 bases lay between the germline ends. The CDR3 spells CASSLDLNTGELFF. The CDR3 DNA sequence: TGCGCCAGCAGCTTGGATCTCAACACCGGGGAGCTGTTTTTT.

This chain links TRBV24-1 with TRBJ2-2; 7 bases agree with TRBD1. CDR3 length equals 15 residues. Trimming at V came to 9 bases and at J to 3 bases, leaving 9 bases not matched to a gene. CDR1 and CDR2 (germline): KGHDR, SFDVKD. The CDR3 sequence: CATGWGTDYTGELFF. The DNA of the CDR3 is TGTGCCACCGGATGGGGGACAGATTACACCGGGGAGCTGTTTTTT.

The chain combines TRBV16 with TRBJ2-3; 9 bases are shared with TRBD1. The J segment lost 5 bases and the V segment lost 4 bases, leaving 7 bases of the junction unmatched. Germline loops: CDR1 KGHSY, CDR2 FQNENV. The CDR3 is 15 residues long. CDR3 protein: CASSRTGARGDTQYF. The DNA for the CDR3 is TGTGCCAGCAGCCGGACAGGGGCACGCGGAGATACGCAGTATTTT.

This clone was observed once. The CDR3 DNA reads as TGTGCCAGCAGTGATCGCCTGACAGGGACGGGCACCGGGGAGCTGTTTTTT. Protein sequence: CASSDRLTGTGTGELFF. The J gene is TRBJ2-2, the V gene TRBV6-4, with 7 bases identical to TRBD1. CDR1 and CDR2 from the germline V gene are MRHNA and SNTAGT. V gave up 3 bases and J gave up 4 bases; unmatched junction bases: 11. The CDR3 runs 17 residues.

The chain links TRBV20-1 to TRBJ2-7, with D maybe TRBD1 (6 bases). CDR3 length equals 11 residues. Germline CDR1 reads DFQATT; CDR2 reads SNEGSKA (reference sequence). Trimming stripped 2 bases from V and 6 bases from J, with 8 bases between. Here the CDR3 DNA reads TGCAGTGCTAGATACAGGGCCGAGCAGTACTTC. Residues: CSARYRAEQYF.

The genes are TRBV13 and TRBJ2-1, with 15 bases lining up with TRBD2. This CDR3 is 19 amino acids long. CDR1 PRHDT and CDR2 FYEKMQ come from the germline V gene (reference sequence). With 4 bases clipped from V and 9 bases from J, the junction kept 16 bases outside the gene matches. The CDR3 region is CASSSDRVDPGLAGGEQFF. CDR3 nucleotide sequence: TGTGCCAGCAGCTCCGACAGGGTTGACCCGGGACTAGCGGGGGGTGAGCAGTTCTTC.

This clone showed up just once. The J gene is TRBJ2-7, the V gene TRBV7-9; 8 bases fit TRBD1. After removal of 4 bases from V and 0 bases from J, the junction contained 5 bases not matched to a gene. The CDR3 spans 15 residues. Germline V gene sequence: CDR1 SEHNR, CDR2 FQNEAQ (reference sequence). DNA for the CDR3: TGTGCCAGCAGCTCGACAGGGGAGGCCTCCTACGAGCAGTACTTC. This encodes CASSSTGEASYEQYF.

This clone was seen a few times. The CDR3 sequence is CASSEAGRRQPQHF. CDR3 coding DNA: TGTGCCAGCAGTGAAGCGGGCAGGCGTCAGCCCCAGCATTTT. The gene calls are TRBV2 and TRBJ1-5; D unresolved. The CDR3 loop spans 14 amino acids. V lost 0 bases to trimming and J lost 6 bases, with 9 bases between them. CDR1 is SNHLY, CDR2 FYNNEI, per germline.

This chain links TRBV6-6 with TRBJ1-1, with D perhaps matching TRBD1 (6 bases). The CDR3 is 13 residues long. Germline V gene lookup returns CDR1 MNHNY and CDR2 SVGAGI (reference sequence). The ends were cut back, 5 bases at V and 1 base at J, with 8 bases in the middle. CDR3 amino acids: CASSRQENTEAFF. The CDR3 nucleotides are TGTGCCAGCAGTCGACAGGAGAACACTGAAGCTTTCTTT.

V gene TRBV7-2 combines with J gene TRBJ1-1; weak D call: TRBD1 (6 bases). V shed 4 bases and J shed 1 base, with 7 bases lying between them. There are 13 residues in the CDR3. CDR1 and CDR2 from the germline V gene are SGHTA and FQGNSA. For the CDR3, the DNA is TGTGCCAGCAGCTCGGGACAGAACACTGAAGCTTTCTTT. Translating it yields CASSSGQNTEAFF.

This clone appeared a single time. Germline and junction disagree at one end, which may indicate a read error. The chain uses TRBV10-3 and TRBJ1-2; perhaps TRBD1 as D (6 bases). In germline, CDR1 is ENHRY, CDR2 SYGVKD. The CDR3 consists of 17 residues. The CDR3 region is CAISQSQGGRGPYGYTF. CDR3 bases: TGTGCCATCAGTCAGTCCCAAGGAGGCAGGGGACCCTATGGCTACACCTTC.

This rearrangement joins TRBV12-5 to TRBJ1-1; D is ambiguous. CDR3 size: 13 residues. The V end lost 1 base, the J end lost 0 bases, and 3 bases lay between the germline ends. Looked up from germline, CDR1 is LGHNT and CDR2 is FRNRAP. The CDR3 DNA is TGTGCTAGTGGTTTGGGAGTGAACACTGAAGCTTTCTTT. Its protein product is CASGLGVNTEAFF.

The chain uses TRBV4-2 and TRBJ1-5; D may be TRBD1 (5 bases). The germline gives CDR1 LGHNA, CDR2 YNFKEQ. Trimming cost V 2 bases and J 6 bases, with 17 bases left between them. The CDR3 extends over 16 amino acids. The CDR3 spells CASSQSGGGLAQPQHF. DNA of the CDR3: TGTGCCAGCAGCCAAAGTGGGGGGGGGTTAGCTCAGCCCCAGCATTTT.

V usage is TRBV9 and J usage is TRBJ1-1; no clear D gene. CDR1 and CDR2 from the germline V gene are SGDLS and YYNGEE. V was trimmed by 0 bases and J by 9 bases, leaving 12 bases between them. The CDR3 runs 13 residues. The CDR3 loop is CASSVAPDWQAFF. CDR3 nucleotide sequence: TGTGCCAGCAGCGTAGCCCCAGATTGGCAAGCTTTCTTT.

This chain links TRBV19 with TRBJ2-5; TRBD1 matches at 11 bases. Germline trimming cut 5 bases from V and 5 bases from J; bases unmatched to any gene: 4. Germline CDR1 reads LNHDA; CDR2 reads SQIVND (reference sequence). This CDR3 has 14 residues. The CDR3 bases are TGTGCCAGTAGTTGGACAGGGGGCAGGGAGACCCAGTACTTC. It specifies CASSWTGGRETQYF.

This chain joins TRBV28 and TRBJ2-7, with TRBD2 matching over 8 bases. The CDR3 consists of 18 residues. Germline trimming cut 4 bases from V and 1 base from J; bases unmatched to any gene: 15. Germline values: CDR1 MDHEN, CDR2 SYDVKM. The CDR3 DNA sequence: TGTGCCAGCAGTTACGTTATATGGGGCGGGGGGTCGTCCTACGAGCAGTACTTC. This encodes CASSYVIWGGGSSYEQYF.

The V gene is TRBV6-5, the J gene TRBJ2-3; D unclear. CDR3 size: 14 residues. The germline gives CDR1 MNHEY, CDR2 SVGAGI. The ends were cut back, 4 bases at V and 5 bases at J, with 13 bases in the middle. The DNA of the CDR3 is TGTGCCAGCAGTTTGGGCCCATCTGTAGATACGCAGTATTTT. Its protein is CASSLGPSVDTQYF.

This clone was counted a few times. J is TRBJ2-3 and V is TRBV3-1 (or the pseudogene TRBV3-2); TRBD2 matches 7 bases. The CDR3 sequence is 16 residues long. V lost 1 base, J lost 3 bases, and 7 bases stayed unmatched. From germline, CDR1 is LGHDT and CDR2 YNNKEL (reference sequence). This chain's CDR3 is CASSQGTTGGTDTQYF. The DNA of the CDR3 is TGTGCCAGCAGCCAAGGTACAACCGGGGGGACAGATACGCAGTATTTT.